Listed below are T cell receptor beta chains from one sample, sequenced in a study of T-cell memory formation after mild COVID-19. TCRdb fed the 5' RACE reads into MiXCR, producing one record per CDR3 protein. The table shows roughly 100,000 distinct CDR3 sequences, with over 12% occurring only once. Material for sequencing was PBMCs or a T cell subset sorted from them (not recorded which). The receptor source for this set is a man younger than 30 who had mild COVID-19 (a few samples of this study predate the infection). Cell type and time point are not known. CDR3s include the opening cysteine and the closing phenylalanine or tryptophan. The D gene is left open where the match is weak. Not all rows give a size; the values are once, few, many and, for expanded clones, a class.

TRBJ2-4 | TRBV27 | many | TRBD1 | TGTGCCAGCAGTTTGGGGACAGAGCAGTACTTC | CASSLGTEQYF
TRBJ1-5 | TRBV3-1 | few | . | TGTGCCAGCAGCCTGTCAATAGCTCAGCCCCAGCATTTT | CASSLSIAQPQHF
TRBJ1-1 | TRBV5-1 | . | . | TGCGCCAGCGGAGTGGGGGGGGCGAGGATGAACACTGAAGCTTTCTTT | CASGVGGARMNTEAFF
TRBJ1-1 | TRBV25-1 | . | . | TGTGCCAGCAGTGAATTTTCTCTGGCGGACAGTAAGGACACTGAAGCTTTCTTT | CASSEFSLADSKDTEAFF
TRBJ1-4 | TRBV14 | . | . | TGTGCCAGCAGCCAAGCAGGGTTCCATGAAAAACTGTTTTTT | CASSQAGFHEKLFF
TRBJ2-5 | TRBV6-5 | few | . | TGTGCCAGCATGGGCGGAGAGACCCAGTACTTC | CASMGGETQYF
TRBJ1-5 | TRBV5-5 | . | TRBD1 | TGTGCCAGCAGCACATCTCCTCTCATACAGGGGTATAGCAATCAGCCCCAGCATTTT | CASSTSPLIQGYSNQPQHF
TRBJ1-5 | TRBV3-2 | few | . | TGTGCCAGCAGCCAAGATTTTAGCAGGTTTAGCAATCAGCCCCAGCATTTT | CASSQDFSRFSNQPQHF
TRBJ1-1 | TRBV6-5 | few | . | TGTGCCAGCAGTTACTCGACCGGCACTGAAGCTTTCTTT | CASSYSTGTEAFF
TRBJ2-5 | TRBV6-5 | many | . | TGTGCCAGCAGCCTACAGGGGGAGGGAGAGACCCAGTACTTC | CASSLQGEGETQYF
TRBJ2-5 | TRBV4-1 | . | . | TGCGCCAGCAGCCAAGGTGGCGTCTGGGGAGAGACCCAGTACTTC | CASSQGGVWGETQYF
TRBJ2-1 | TRBV7-6 | few | . | TGTGCCAGCAGCTTTGAGGGGGCCTACAATGAGCAGTTCTTC | CASSFEGAYNEQFF
TRBJ2-7 | TRBV4-2 | few | . | TGTGCCAGCAGCCAAGACTGGCGGGGGCCCTCCTACGAGCAGTACTTC | CASSQDWRGPSYEQYF
TRBJ2-3 | TRBV7-9 | . | TRBD2 | TGTGCCAGCAGTACCGCCGGACCCGGAGCGGGGGCATCCGGGAGCACAGATACGCAGTATTTT | CASSTAGPGAGASGSTDTQYF
TRBJ2-4 | TRBV9 | . | . | TGTGCCAGCAGCGAGGGGAGAGAGTTGAACATTCAGTACTTC | CASSEGRELNIQYF
TRBJ2-3 | TRBV10-3 | . | TRBD2 | TGTGCCATCAGTGACACTAGCGGGGGTACAGATACGCAGTATTTT | CAISDTSGGTDTQYF
TRBJ2-5 | TRBV20-1 | . | TRBD2 | TGCAGTGCCCGCTCCTGGACTAGCGGTTACCAAGAGACCCAGTACTTC | CSARSWTSGYQETQYF
TRBJ2-3 | TRBV4-3 | few | . | TGCGCCAGCAGCCAAGACAGTTTCAAAGATACGCAGTATTTT | CASSQDSFKDTQYF
TRBJ2-7 | TRBV7-2 | many | TRBD2 | TGTGCCAGCAGCTATAATAGCGGGGGGCCCTACGAGCAGTACTTC | CASSYNSGGPYEQYF
TRBJ1-1 | TRBV5-1 | few | . | TGCGCCAGCAGCTTGGGGACGGGCACCGAAGCTTTCTTT | CASSLGTGTEAFF
TRBJ2-3 | TRBV20-1 | many | TRBD2 | TGCAGTGCTAAGCCCCCCGGGGGGACTAGCTTGCCAGATACGCAGTATTTT | CSAKPPGGTSLPDTQYF
TRBJ1-1 | TRBV7-9 | many | TRBD1 | TGTGCCAGCAGCCCGACAGGGGGCACTGAAGCTTTCTTT | CASSPTGGTEAFF